Detailed here is one T cell receptor (beta chain). No antigen is known for it. PCR involved 60 Vbeta and 13 Jbeta primers. Per the original methods: A later analysis tallied 80 million to 100 million unique TCR beta chains, 9 million to 12 million of them shared. TCRdb keeps only in-frame clones here, not all; method: immunoSEQ multiplex PCR. Clonal size and the V and J genes are those of that table, whereas D and trimming came from the DNA. The sample carries 180,000 or so clones, 77% recorded once. Trimming took 5 bases from V and 1 from J; bases not matched to a gene: 2. The CDR3 is 13 amino acids. From germline, CDR1 is GTSNPN and CDR2 SVGIG (reference sequence). The data stem from a study of cytomegalovirus exposure and HLA in healthy donors. Whole-study findings and limits: Further analysis, carried out later, found HLA-associated TCR beta chains more clonally expanded than equally common other chains. In the analysis, some V segments, TRBV6-2 and TRBV6-3 included, were excluded as indistinguishable. Rarity marked most TCR sequences, yet some public TCRs occurred in many donors.

The sample was PBMCs. This chain joins TRBV30 and TRBJ1-5; TRBD1 aligns across 7 bases. This sequence originates from a young man in good health and CMV-seronegative. The CDR3 bases are TGTGCCTGGGGGACAGCGAGCAATCAGCCCCAGCATTTT. This gives the protein CAWGTASNQPQHF. The whole variable domain, remainder taken from reference TRBV30 and TRBJ1-5, is SQTIHQWPATLVQPVGSPLSLECTVEGTSNPNLYWYRQAAGRGLQLLFYSVGIGQISSEVPQNLSASRPQDRQFILSSKKLLLSDSGFYLCAWGTASNQPQHFGDGTRLSIL.